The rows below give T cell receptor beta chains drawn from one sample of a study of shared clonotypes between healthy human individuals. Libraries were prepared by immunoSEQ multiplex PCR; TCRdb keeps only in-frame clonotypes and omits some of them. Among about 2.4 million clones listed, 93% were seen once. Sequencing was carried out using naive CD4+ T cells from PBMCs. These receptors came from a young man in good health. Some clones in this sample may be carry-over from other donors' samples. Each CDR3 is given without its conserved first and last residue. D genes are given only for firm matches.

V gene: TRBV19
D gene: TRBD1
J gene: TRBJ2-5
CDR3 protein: ASSVRGETQY

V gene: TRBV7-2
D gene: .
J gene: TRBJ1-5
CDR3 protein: ASSFQGVPEAQH

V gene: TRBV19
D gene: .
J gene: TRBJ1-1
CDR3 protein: ASSTRGLTEAF

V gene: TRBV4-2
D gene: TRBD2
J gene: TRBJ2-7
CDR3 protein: ASSQGLAGAYEQY

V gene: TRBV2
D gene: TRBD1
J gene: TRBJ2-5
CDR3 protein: ASRSGGAETQY

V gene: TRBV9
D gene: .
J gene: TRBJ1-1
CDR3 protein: ASSVVDTLNTEAF

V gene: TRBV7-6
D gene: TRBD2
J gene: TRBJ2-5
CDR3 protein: ASSLAGGRQETQY

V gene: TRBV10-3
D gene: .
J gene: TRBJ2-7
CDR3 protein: APQNVLTLYEQY

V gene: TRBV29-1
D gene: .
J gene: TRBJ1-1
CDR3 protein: SVEDWVGELAEAF

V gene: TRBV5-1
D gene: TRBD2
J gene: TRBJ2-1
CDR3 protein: ASRVSGSSYNEQF

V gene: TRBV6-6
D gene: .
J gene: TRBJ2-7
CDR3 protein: ASSSPQGSEQY

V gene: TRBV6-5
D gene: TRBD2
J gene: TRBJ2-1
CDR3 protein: ASSFLTSGGNEQF

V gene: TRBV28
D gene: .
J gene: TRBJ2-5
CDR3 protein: ASSLRTTLEY

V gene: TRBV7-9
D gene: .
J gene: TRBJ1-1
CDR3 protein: ASSPTGQLGSF

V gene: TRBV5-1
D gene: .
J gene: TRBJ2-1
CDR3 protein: ASSLGSPYNEQF

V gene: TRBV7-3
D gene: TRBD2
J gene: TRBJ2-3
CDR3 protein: ASSSSGRASDTQY

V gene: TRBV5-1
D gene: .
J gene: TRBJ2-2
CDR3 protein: ASSSMGANRPGELF

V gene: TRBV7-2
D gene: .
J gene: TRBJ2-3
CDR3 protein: ASSFGQGTDTQY